The sample holds many counts of the clone carrying this TCR beta chain. The CDR3 length is 13 residues. After removal of 4 bases from V and 7 bases from J, the junction contained 1 base not matched to a gene. Germline loops: CDR1 SGHTA, CDR2 FQGNSA. This sample stems from a study of blood T cells in healthy people across ages. A second PCR, run for roughly 7 to 11 cycles, used a sample-barcoded 5' primer plus a J-beta primer mix. Every single cDNA molecule received a tag from a template-switch adaptor with 12 random nucleotides. TCRdb re-analysed the 5' RACE reads in MiXCR, keeping a single row per CDR3 protein. The table records over 1,500,000 distinct CDR3 sequences, about 39% of them present only once. Per-sample yields of isolated PBMCs were at least 6 million. Samples each had at least 6 micrograms of total RNA extracted.

This chain links TRBV7-2 with TRBJ2-5; 12 bases match TRBD2. What was sequenced was blood. The sequence came from a human donor in good health. This chain's CDR3 is CASSSSGGGTQYF. CDR3 in DNA: TGTGCCAGCAGCTCTAGCGGGGGGGGGACCCAGTACTTC.